Each of the 23 T cell receptor beta chains below was sequenced from the same sample in a study of CD4 T cells in relation to SARS-CoV-2 and coronaviruses. CD4+ T cells from unexposed donors were obtained before the COVID-19 pandemic (2011-2018). After nine to ten days of culture, CD4+ T cells were isolated. These receptors lack a known antigen. Sequenced by immunoSEQ multiplex PCR; TCRdb stores in-frame clones only, minus some. The sample holds under 25,000 clones, 70% to 80% seen once. The material sequenced was CD4+ T cells from PBMCs, cultured in vitro. These receptors were collected from a human donor in good health.

The chain employs TRBV24-1 and TRBJ2-1; D may correspond to TRBD1 or TRBD2 (5 bases each). Germline V gene sequence: CDR1 KGHDR, CDR2 SFDVKD. The germline V and J ends were trimmed by 4 bases and 1 base, with 16 bases remaining between them. CDR3 length: 17 residues. CDR3 in DNA: TGTGCCACCAGTGACCCTGGGGCCGGAGGTTCCTACAATGAGCAGTTCTTC. This translates into CATSDPGAGGSYNEQFF.

The sample holds one count of this clone. This rearrangement joins TRBV19 to TRBJ2-6, with D unresolved. CDR3 length: 17 residues. Germline-derived CDR1 and CDR2 are LNHDA and SQIVND (reference sequence). Between the trimmed V and J ends, which lost 7 bases and 0 bases, there was a span of 16 bases. The DNA for the CDR3 is TGTGCCAGTACCGGCACTCTGCCTAACTCTGGGGCCAACGTCCTGACTTTC. Protein sequence: CASTGTLPNSGANVLTF. Full variable domain (rest looked up from reference TRBV19 and TRBJ2-6): DGGITQSPKYLFRKEGQNVTLSCEQNLNHDAMYWYRQDPGQGLRLIYYSQIVNDFQKGDIAEGYSVSREKKESFPLTVTSAQKNPTAFYLCASTGTLPNSGANVLTFGAGSRLTVL.

The rearrangement uses TRBV19 and TRBJ1-2; 7 bases line up with TRBD1. Germline-derived CDR1 and CDR2 are LNHDA and SQIVND (reference sequence). The CDR3 consists of 15 residues. Trimming cost V 3 bases and J 6 bases; bases outside gene matches: 10. CDR3 DNA: TGTGCCAGTAGTATCTTGACAGGGTTTTTCGATGGCTACACCTTC. Amino acids: CASSILTGFFDGYTF.

The rearrangement links TRBV12-5 to TRBJ2-1; no clear D. This CDR3 is 18 amino acids long. Trimming took off 0 bases at V and 0 bases at J, with 15 bases between the two ends. Germline V CDR1 and CDR2: LGHNT, FRNRAP. The CDR3: CASGLVLDGKTSYNEQFF. CDR3 DNA: TGTGCTAGTGGTTTGGTACTTGACGGCAAGACCTCCTACAATGAGCAGTTCTTC.

The gene calls are TRBV15 and TRBJ1-1; D remains ambiguous. Trimming stripped 3 bases from V and 4 bases from J, with 12 bases between. CDR3 length: 14 residues. Looked up from germline, CDR1 is LNHNV and CDR2 is YYDKDF (reference sequence). The CDR3 DNA is TGTGCCACCAGCAGGGGCTCGGGGAGCACTGAAGCTTTCTTT. Translation gives CATSRGSGSTEAFF.

The chain employs TRBV5-1 and TRBJ1-1; possible D gene TRBD1, 5 bases. V was shortened by 0 bases and J by 3 bases, with 12 bases between the two germline ends. This CDR3 spans 15 amino acids. From germline, CDR1 is SGHRS and CDR2 YFSETQ. CDR3 residues: CASSLGAQGDTEAFF. Here the CDR3 DNA reads TGCGCCAGCAGCTTGGGTGCCCAAGGGGACACTGAAGCTTTCTTT.

The J gene is TRBJ2-7, the V gene TRBV3-1 (or the pseudogene TRBV3-2), with 8 bases lining up with TRBD1. The V and J ends lost 5 bases and 4 bases, in that order; junction bases with no gene match: 10. The CDR3 contains 15 residues. The V gene's germline CDR1 is LGHDT and CDR2 YNNKEL (reference sequence). CDR3 DNA sequence: TGTGCCAGCAGCTTATCCAGGGGGCAAGGTTACGAGCAGTACTTC. Encoded protein: CASSLSRGQGYEQYF.

To note about this clone: Mismatch with germline at one junction end may stem from a read error. The genes are TRBV5-1 and TRBJ2-1; TRBD2 aligns across 15 bases. The CDR3 consists of 15 residues. CDR1 is SGHRS and CDR2 is YFSETQ in the germline V gene. The CDR3 DNA follows: TGCGCCAGCAGCTCCCCGGGACTAGCGGGAGGCCGCAGGGTCTTC. It is translated as CASSSPGLAGGRRVF.

In its sample, this clone is medium-sized (0.01 to 0.1%). The chain is built from TRBV7-9 and TRBJ1-1, with a possible D match to TRBD1 (5 bases). Germline CDR1 and CDR2: SEHNR and FQNEAQ (reference sequence). V dropped 3 bases and J dropped 4 bases, with 9 bases sitting between them. The CDR3 has 13 amino acids. The CDR3 DNA reads TGTGCCAGCAGCTTGGGGGGATCCACTGAAGCTTTCTTT. This translates into CASSLGGSTEAFF.

The rearrangement joins TRBV5-1 to TRBJ1-1; D gene uncertain. CDR3 length equals 13 residues. V shed 0 bases and J shed 6 bases, with 9 bases lying between them. Germline-derived CDR1 and CDR2 are SGHRS and YFSETQ. In DNA form, the CDR3 reads TGCGCCAGCAGCTTGGGCCTTACTTCTGAAGCTTTCTTT. Protein: CASSLGLTSEAFF. Looking up the rest from reference TRBV5-1 and TRBJ1-1 gives the full variable domain: KAGVTQTPRYLIKTRGQQVTLSCSPISGHRSVSWYQQTPGQGLQFLFEYFSETQRNKGNFPGRFSGRQFSNSRSEMNVSTLELGDSALYLCASSLGLTSEAFFGQGTRLTVV.

CDR3 bases: TGTGCCAGCAGTCTTTACCCCACGTTCTACTATGGCTACACCTTC. Residues: CASSLYPTFYYGYTF. The chain carries TRBV7-9 and TRBJ1-2; D is unresolved. The V end was cut by 6 bases, the J end by 3 bases, with 17 bases between. The germline CDR1 and CDR2 sequences are SEHNR and FQNEAQ (reference sequence). This CDR3 is built from 15 residues.

The V call is TRBV19, the J call TRBJ2-2, with 8 bases lining up with TRBD2. CDR1 and CDR2 (germline): LNHDA, SQIVND (reference sequence). This CDR3 region has 16 residues. After removal of 5 bases from V and 4 bases from J, the junction contained 9 bases not matched to a gene. CDR3 sequence: CASSSELAVPTGELFF. CDR3 bases: TGTGCCAGTAGTTCCGAACTAGCGGTCCCCACCGGGGAGCTGTTTTTT. Together with reference TRBV19 and TRBJ2-2, the CDR3 gives the full variable domain: DGGITQSPKYLFRKEGQNVTLSCEQNLNHDAMYWYRQDPGQGLRLIYYSQIVNDFQKGDIAEGYSVSREKKESFPLTVTSAQKNPTAFYLCASSSELAVPTGELFFGEGSRLTVL.

This clone appeared a few times. The chain has TRBV10-1 and TRBJ1-3, with D maybe TRBD1 (6 bases). This CDR3 contains 15 residues. In germline, CDR1 is WNHNN, CDR2 SYGVQD (reference sequence). V dropped 3 bases and J dropped 1 base, with 10 bases sitting between them. CDR3 sequence (DNA): TGCGCCAGCAGTGAAGACAGGATTTCTGGAAACACCATATATTTT. Its protein is CASSEDRISGNTIYF.

J is TRBJ1-3 and V is TRBV2; the D is unclear. The CDR3 consists of 14 residues. Trimming cost V 9 bases and J 0 bases, with 12 bases left between them. The germline CDR1 and CDR2 sequences are SNHLY and FYNNEI. The DNA for the CDR3 is TGTGCCAGTACCTCAGGTTTCTCTGGAAACACCATATATTTT. As protein: CASTSGFSGNTIYF.

This chain links TRBV18 with TRBJ2-3, with D possibly being TRBD2 (5 bases). Germline assignment: CDR1 KGHSH and CDR2 LQKENI. Trimming pared 1 base from V and 1 base from J, leaving 18 bases between. This CDR3 comprises 18 residues. CDR3 residues: CASSPLPLAGRGTDTQYF. CDR3 nucleotides: TGTGCCAGCTCACCACTTCCCCTTGCGGGTCGGGGCACAGATACGCAGTATTTT.

This chain uses TRBV11-2 with TRBJ2-2; D may be TRBD1 (5 bases). Trimming cost V 0 bases and J 2 bases, with 7 bases left between them. The germline gives CDR1 SGHAT, CDR2 FQNNGV. CDR3 length equals 15 residues. The CDR3 coding sequence is TGTGCCAGCAGCTTAGATGGACATAACACCGGGGAGCTGTTTTTT. It yields the protein CASSLDGHNTGELFF.

CDR3 DNA: TGCGCCAGCAGCTTGGTCCCGGCAGGGAGTTCTGAAAAACTGTTTTTT. It codes for CASSLVPAGSSEKLFF. The V gene is TRBV5-1, the J gene TRBJ1-4; D possibly corresponds to TRBD1 (5 bases). Trimming stripped 0 bases from V and 7 bases from J, with 16 bases between. This CDR3 contains 16 residues. Germline CDR1 is SGHRS and CDR2 is YFSETQ.

This chain joins TRBV6-5 and TRBJ2-5, with D perhaps given as TRBD1 or TRBD2 (5 bases each). The CDR3 spans 13 residues. The germline gives CDR1 MNHEY, CDR2 SVGAGI. Trimming removed 6 bases at V and 5 bases at J, with 13 bases between. The DNA for the CDR3 is TGTGCCAGCAGCGGGGCCTCGGGGGAGACCCAGTACTTC. Translated: CASSGASGETQYF.

The chain combines TRBV18 with TRBJ2-5; 7 bases map to TRBD2. This CDR3 spans 15 amino acids. The junction had 6 bases not matched to a gene; V was cut back by 1 base and J by 4 bases. Germline V gives CDR1 KGHSH, CDR2 LQKENI. In DNA form, the CDR3 reads TGTGCCAGCTCACCACGGGAGGGCCTCGCAGAGACCCAGTACTTC. Translation gives CASSPREGLAETQYF.

This clone showed up just once. The V call is TRBV28, the J call TRBJ1-2; D is uncertain. This CDR3 comprises 13 residues. The V and J ends lost 5 bases and 12 bases respectively, with 19 bases between them. Germline V CDR1 and CDR2: MDHEN, SYDVKM. The CDR3 coding sequence is TGTGCCAGCAGTAACTCCCGCACATCTCTCCACACCTTC. Its translation: CASSNSRTSLHTF.

V and J are TRBV25-1 and TRBJ2-4, with 10 positions matching TRBD1. The V gene's germline CDR1 is MGHDK and CDR2 SYGVNS. The CDR3 totals 16 residues. Trimming at V came to 4 bases and at J to 3 bases, leaving 6 bases not matched to a gene. The CDR3 region is CASSGTGGMVKNIQYF. The CDR3 coding sequence is TGTGCCAGCAGTGGGACAGGGGGAATGGTCAAAAACATTCAGTACTTC.

V is TRBV14 and J is TRBJ1-5; TRBD1 matches 8 bases. The V and J ends lost 1 base and 6 bases, in that order; junction bases with no gene match: 11. The germline V gene encodes CDR1 SGHDN and CDR2 FVKESK. The CDR3 extends over 17 amino acids. CDR3 region: CASSQGSGQGGSQPQHF. DNA for the CDR3: TGTGCCAGCAGCCAAGGCAGCGGACAGGGTGGGAGTCAGCCCCAGCATTTT.

The gene calls are TRBV12-3 or TRBV12-4 and TRBJ1-1, with 7 bases fitting TRBD1. J gave up 4 bases and V 6 bases, and 2 bases lay outside the gene matches. The CDR3 runs to 12 residues. This CDR3 is CASRSGGTEAFF. The DNA for the CDR3 is TGTGCCAGCAGGTCAGGGGGCACTGAAGCTTTCTTT.